This T cell receptor (beta chain) was found in a study of T cell repertoires in cytomegalovirus infection. Details on this clonotype: No antigen is known for it.

Study-wide points: HLA-C-restricted CMV-specific TCR beta clonotypes prevailed in the ex vivo response.

Between the trimmed V and J ends, which lost 9 bases and 0 bases, there was a span of 6 bases. This CDR3 region has 13 residues. TCRdb redid the calling of the reads with MiXCR, one entry per CDR3 protein. The sample records around 740,000 distinct CDR3 sequences, about a third being singletons. The specimen sequenced was PBMCs. The V and J genes are TRBV12-3 or TRBV12-4 and TRBJ2-6; no reliable D call. This receptor was taken from a human donor in good health (CMV status not recorded). Some clones in this sample may be carry-over from other donors' samples. CDR3 bases: TGTGCCAGTTGGTTCTCTGGGGCCAACGTCCTGACTTTC. It yields the protein CASWFSGANVLTF.